These 16 T cell receptor beta chains share one sample of origin, sequenced in a study of human T cells and chemical hapten exposure. TCRdb reanalysed the RACE reads using MiXCR and keeps one entry per CDR3 protein. The sample holds some 300,000 distinct CDR3 sequences; around 5.5% are singletons and the top ten take about 8.7%. This sample's time point: pre-sensitization, week 0. Treatment: therapeutic diphenylcyclopropenone sensitization with weekly scalp DPC. Sequenced here: whole blood, sampled in connection with sensitization to the hapten diphenylcyclopropenone (DPC). The receptors here all came from a young woman with alopecia areata. Some clones in this sample may be carry-over from other donors' samples.

The chain has TRBV7-2 and TRBJ2-5; TRBD1 matches 7 bases. The CDR3 has 15 amino acids. Germline V CDR1 and CDR2: SGHTA, FQGNSA. J gave up 1 base and V 3 bases, and 5 bases lay outside the gene matches. In DNA, the CDR3 is TGTGCCAGCAGCTTGCAGGGGACAGTCCAAGAGACCCAGTACTTC. It specifies CASSLQGTVQETQYF.

This clonotype occurred many times. The CDR3 sequence: CATKIGQGPSPLHF. In DNA form, the CDR3 reads TGTGCCACCAAGATAGGACAGGGTCCTTCACCCCTCCACTTT. This rearrangement joins TRBV10-3 to TRBJ1-6; 8 bases fit TRBD1. Unmatched junction bases numbered 11, after V lost 10 bases and J lost 9 bases. CDR1 is ENHRY, CDR2 SYGVKD, per germline. The CDR3 spans 14 residues.

This clonotype was counted many times. V usage is TRBV3-1 and J usage is TRBJ2-5; no firm D call. Trimming took off 1 base at V and 4 bases at J, with 10 bases between the two ends. The CDR3 extends over 14 amino acids. CDR1 and CDR2 (germline): LGHDT, YNNKEL (reference sequence). CDR3 region: CASSQVKPVETQYF. The CDR3 nucleotides are TGTGCCAGCAGCCAAGTGAAGCCCGTAGAGACCCAGTACTTC.

The chain recombines TRBV2 with TRBJ2-3, with D uncertain. V lost 7 bases and J lost 6, with 8 bases in between. The CDR3 contains 11 residues. Germline V gives CDR1 SNHLY, CDR2 FYNNEI. The CDR3 DNA follows: TGTGCCAGCAATCCCTGGGATACGCAGTATTTT. Amino acids: CASNPWDTQYF.

This clonotype was detected many times. The chain couples TRBV6-2 or TRBV6-3 to TRBJ1-1; no reliable D call. CDR3 size: 11 residues. The germline V and J ends were trimmed by 8 bases and 1 base, with 5 bases remaining between them. The germline V gene encodes CDR1 MNHEY and CDR2 SVGEGT. This CDR3 is CASRGNTEAFF. The CDR3 region has the DNA TGTGCCAGCCGCGGGAACACTGAAGCTTTCTTT.

This clonotype was recorded many times. The chain couples TRBV5-8 to TRBJ2-2; D tentatively reads TRBD1 or TRBD2 (5 bases each). The CDR3 length is 16 residues. The ends were cut back, 3 bases at V and 4 bases at J, with 16 bases in the middle. CDR1 SGHTS and CDR2 YDEGEE come from the germline V gene. CDR3: CASSWGTPAGTGELFF. For the CDR3, the DNA is TGTGCCAGCAGCTGGGGGACCCCGGCGGGCACCGGGGAGCTGTTTTTT.

This clonotype was seen many times. The chain uses TRBV28 and TRBJ2-3, with TRBD2 identical over 9 bases. Germline CDR1 reads MDHEN; CDR2 reads SYDVKM. Unmatched junction bases numbered 9, after V lost 3 bases and J lost 2 bases. The CDR3 totals 17 residues. The CDR3 here is CASSFLSSGGPTDTQYF. The CDR3 DNA reads as TGTGCCAGCAGTTTCCTGTCCAGCGGGGGGCCCACAGATACGCAGTATTTT.

This clonotype was recorded at least ten times. The chain uses TRBV4-1 and TRBJ2-7, with D possibly matching TRBD1 (6 bases). The ends were cut back, 4 bases at V and 3 bases at J, with 16 bases in the middle. This CDR3 has 15 residues. CDR1 is MGHRA and CDR2 is YSYEKL in the germline V gene. The CDR3 region has the DNA TGCGCCAGCAGCCGAGAATTACTACAGGGCTACGAGCAGTACTTC. Protein product: CASSRELLQGYEQYF.

Many counts were recorded for this clonotype. This chain links TRBV7-9 with TRBJ2-7, with 7 bases that match TRBD1. Germline-derived CDR1 and CDR2 are SEHNR and FQNEAQ (reference sequence). This CDR3 has 16 residues. The V gene end was trimmed by 2 bases and the J gene end by 3 bases; junction bases not matched to a gene: 10. In DNA, the CDR3 is TGTGCCAGCAGCTTACCGTCCGGGACAGATGTCTACGAGCAGTACTTC. This sequence encodes CASSLPSGTDVYEQYF.

This clonotype has ten or more counts. The rearrangement links TRBV4-3 to TRBJ1-1, with a weak D call TRBD1 (5 bases). The CDR3 runs 17 residues. Germline CDR1 reads LGHNA; CDR2 reads YSLEER. Between the trimmed V and J ends, which lost 0 bases and 2 bases, there was a span of 16 bases. CDR3 nucleotide sequence: TGCGCCAGCAGCCAAGAGGGGGAAAGGGAGACTAACACTGAAGCTTTCTTT. It translates to CASSQEGERETNTEAFF.

The chain recombines TRBV5-1 with TRBJ2-5, with D possibly being TRBD2 (6 bases). V lost 4 bases and J lost 3, with 19 bases in between. Germline lookup yields CDR1 SGHRS and CDR2 YFSETQ. CDR3 size: 16 residues. In DNA, the CDR3 is TGCGCCAGCAGCGGATCAGGGTCCCCGGGGGAAGAGACCCAGTACTTC. As protein: CASSGSGSPGEETQYF.

This clonotype was recorded a few times. The chain has TRBV28 and TRBJ2-7; D remains ambiguous. The CDR3 covers 13 residues. Germline lookup yields CDR1 MDHEN and CDR2 SYDVKM. Trimming took 11 bases from V and 6 from J, leaving 20 bases between them. CDR3 DNA: TGTGCCGCTTATTCCCGGCAGACTGCCGAGCAGTACTTC. Encoded protein: CAAYSRQTAEQYF.

V gene TRBV12-3 or TRBV12-4 combines with J gene TRBJ2-2; D remains ambiguous. Trimming pared 1 base from V and 5 bases from J, leaving 5 bases between. This CDR3 has 13 amino acids. CDR3 loop: CASSLVLTGELFF. CDR3 bases: TGTGCCAGCAGTTTAGTCCTTACCGGGGAGCTGTTTTTT.

The chain employs TRBV25-1 and TRBJ1-2; 8 bases fit TRBD1. CDR1 and CDR2 from the germline V gene are MGHDK and SYGVNS. J lost 8 bases, V lost 2 bases, and 13 bases had no gene match. The CDR3 covers 16 residues. The DNA for the CDR3 is TGTGCCAGCAGTGAAGGGGTTTCAGGGGGCGGTGACGGCTACACCTTC. Its protein product is CASSEGVSGGGDGYTF.

This clonotype was seen ten or more times. The chain combines TRBV6-2 or TRBV6-3 with TRBJ2-7, with 8 bases fitting TRBD1. V dropped 4 bases and J dropped 6; count of bases not matched to a gene: 5. This CDR3 region has 13 residues. CDR1 and CDR2 from the germline V gene are MNHEY and SVGEGT. The CDR3 reads CASSSTDRGEQYF. CDR3 in DNA: TGTGCCAGCAGTTCCACCGACAGGGGCGAGCAGTACTTC.

This clonotype showed up many times. The gene calls are TRBV3-1 and TRBJ2-3; D unresolved. CDR1 and CDR2 (germline): LGHDT, YNNKEL (reference sequence). Trimming stripped 0 bases from V and 0 bases from J, with 1 base between. The CDR3 has 13 amino acids. The CDR3 here is CASSQDSTDTQYF. The CDR3 nucleotides are TGTGCCAGCAGCCAAGACAGCACAGATACGCAGTATTTT.